This T cell receptor beta chain was sequenced in a study of blood T cell repertoires in COVID-19 (dated by TCRdb to between 2020 and 2021). Study-level background: For ImmuneRACE Cohort 3, a participant was defined as recovered based on two consecutive negative NP/OP PCR tests, clearance by a healthcare professional, or resolution of symptoms. The collaborator samples originated in the United States, Italy and Spain and spanned the acute and convalescent phases of COVID-19. The samples were drawn from the first 160 participants of the ongoing ImmuneRACE study and from 1,254 subjects provided by 6 global collaborators. Where available, HLA class I and class II types were obtained from metadata supplied by the sample provider rather than from assay-based typing. Subjects who had been exposed to COVID-19, were actively infected with it, or had recovered from it provided the deeply sampled blood TCRbeta repertoires that made up the dataset. The material from the prospective study consisted of cDNA or gDNA derived from T cells, B-cell-depleted T cells, or PBMCs. A de-identified subject ID, COVID-19 status, age in years and sex were almost always included in the sample metadata. The repertoires were released in a freely available public database intended as a resource for research on the immune response to SARS-CoV-2.

The immunoSEQ Assay, a bias-controlled multiplex PCR, was used to amplify TCRbeta CDR3 regions from genomic DNA. In the paper's pipeline: The number of nucleated cells in each sample was estimated by amplification of reference gene primers within the assay. To quantify the absolute abundance of each unique TCRbeta CDR3 rearrangement, sequence reads were collapsed and filtered. For each sample, productive Simpson clonality was calculated as the square root of Simpson's diversity index over productive rearrangements. TCRdb retrieved this table from immuneACCESS and kept in-frame rearrangements only. Not all clones are present; in checked studies, unresolved V genes account for under half, and no reason is known for the remainder. Clonal size and the V and J genes are those of that table, whereas D and trimming came from the DNA. A total of 150,000 to 200,000 clones appear in this sample, less than 80% of them only once. Around 19% of the sample belongs to the ten largest clones.

In the prospective study, participants were about 18 to 100 years old, resided in 20 to 30 geographic areas of the United States, and were enrolled through a virtual design. In the prospective study, cohorts were assigned on the basis of participant-reported clinical history obtained from a screening survey and a study questionnaire. In the prospective study, whole blood, serum and a nasopharyngeal or oropharyngeal swab were collected from each participant by mobile phlebotomists. Participants in the prospective study had the option to provide additional blood draws and questionnaires over a roughly two-month period. Before DNA extraction, prospective study blood samples were shipped either frozen or at room temperature. Study-wide conclusions, independent of this receptor: How much clinical and demographic metadata was included differed by source and by participant, and the metadata was provided uncurated.

This clone has a single count. This clone's antigen is unknown. The sample holds no much larger clone one base away, and base qualities are not on file. Sequencing input: PBMCs or T cells enriched from blood (not recorded which). This receptor was obtained from a woman between 70 and 85 years old in a cohort exposed to, infected with or recovered from COVID-19 (not recorded which).

This receptor has the CDR3 CASSLLASSYNEQFF. The DNA sequence is TGTGCCAGCAGCCTACTAGCGAGCTCCTACAATGAGCAGTTCTTC. This chain joins TRBV7-3 to TRBJ2-1; 7 of the junction bases match TRBD2. CDR1 and CDR2, per the germline V gene, are SGHTA and FQGTGA. CDR3 length: 15 amino acids, cysteine to phenylalanine. The only DNA kept is the CDR3, 45 bases in frame from the first base. At the junction V is shortened by 5 bases and J by 0 bases; bases outside the gene matches: 4.